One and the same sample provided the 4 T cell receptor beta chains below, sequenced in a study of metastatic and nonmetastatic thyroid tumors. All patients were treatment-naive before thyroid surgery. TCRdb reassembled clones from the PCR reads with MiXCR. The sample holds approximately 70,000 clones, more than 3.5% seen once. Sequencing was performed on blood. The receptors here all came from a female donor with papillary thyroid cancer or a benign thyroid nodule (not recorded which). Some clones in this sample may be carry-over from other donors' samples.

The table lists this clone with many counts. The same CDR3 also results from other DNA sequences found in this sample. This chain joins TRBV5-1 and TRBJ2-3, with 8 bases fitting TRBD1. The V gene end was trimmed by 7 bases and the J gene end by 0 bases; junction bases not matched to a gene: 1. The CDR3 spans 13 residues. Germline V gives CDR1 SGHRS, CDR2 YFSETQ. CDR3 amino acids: CASRQGSTDTQYF. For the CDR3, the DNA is TGCGCCAGCCGACAGGGGAGCACAGATACGCAGTATTTT.

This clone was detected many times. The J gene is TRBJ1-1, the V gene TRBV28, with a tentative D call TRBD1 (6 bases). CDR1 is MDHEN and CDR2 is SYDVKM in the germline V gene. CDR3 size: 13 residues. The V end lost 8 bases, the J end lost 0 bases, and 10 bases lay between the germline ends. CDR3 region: CASRTAMNTEAFF. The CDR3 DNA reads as TGTGCCAGCCGGACAGCTATGAACACTGAAGCTTTCTTT.

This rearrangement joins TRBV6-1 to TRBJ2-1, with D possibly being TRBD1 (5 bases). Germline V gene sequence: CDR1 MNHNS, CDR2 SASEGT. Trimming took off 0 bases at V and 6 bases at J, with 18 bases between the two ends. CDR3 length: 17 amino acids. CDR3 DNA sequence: TGTGCCAGCAGTGAAGCGCTGTGGCAGGGCCTGTTCAATGAGCAGTTCTTC. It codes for CASSEALWQGLFNEQFF.

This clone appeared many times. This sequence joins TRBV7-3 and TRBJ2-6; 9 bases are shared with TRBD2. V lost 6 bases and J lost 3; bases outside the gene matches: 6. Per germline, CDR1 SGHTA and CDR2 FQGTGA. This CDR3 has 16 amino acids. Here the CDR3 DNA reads TGTGCCAGCAGATTAGCGGGAGACTTTGGGGCCAACGTCCTGACTTTC. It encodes CASRLAGDFGANVLTF.